These 24 T cell receptor beta chains were sequenced from one sample in a study of shared clonotypes between healthy human individuals. The assay was immunoSEQ multiplex PCR, and TCRdb's table has in-frame clones only and misses some. Of some 79,000 clones listed, 60% to 80% are singletons. Sequences were obtained from memory CD8+ T cells sorted from blood. The subset was: CD45RO+ cells pooled with CCR7-negative TemRA cells. The receptors shown here come from a man aged 25-45 years in good health.

V usage is TRBV28 and J usage is TRBJ2-1; TRBD2 is a possible D gene (5 bases). Trimming removed 3 bases from V and 10 bases from J, with 19 bases in between. This CDR3 is built from 15 residues. The germline V gene encodes CDR1 MDHEN and CDR2 SYDVKM. The DNA for the CDR3 is TGTGCCAGCAGTTTTACGGTGGGAGCCGCGGTGGAGCAGTTCTTC. Translation: CASSFTVGAAVEQFF. Filled out from reference TRBV28 and TRBJ2-1, the complete variable domain reads DVKVTQSSRYLVKRTGEKVFLECVQDMDHENMFWYRQDPGLGLRLIYFSYDVKMKEKGDIPEGYSVSREKKERFSLILESASTNQTSMYLCASSFTVGAAVEQFFGPGTRLTVL.

This chain uses TRBV6-5 with TRBJ1-1; 8 bases are a match to TRBD1. Germline V CDR1 and CDR2: MNHEY, SVGAGI. The CDR3 sequence is 14 residues long. After removal of 8 bases from V and 3 bases from J, the junction contained 8 bases not matched to a gene. The CDR3 DNA follows: TGTGCCAGCCAAAGGTACAGGGGGGACACTGAAGCTTTCTTT. This translates into CASQRYRGDTEAFF.

The chain recombines TRBV5-4 with TRBJ2-1, with TRBD2 matching 8 bases. Germline CDR1 and CDR2: SGHNT and YYREEE (reference sequence). This CDR3 comprises 15 residues. The J segment lost 7 bases and the V segment lost 5 bases, leaving 11 bases of the junction unmatched. This chain's CDR3 is CASRVGGEVRNEQFF. The CDR3 DNA sequence: TGTGCCAGCAGGGTCGGGGGGGAAGTTCGGAATGAGCAGTTCTTC.

This chain joins TRBV2 and TRBJ1-5, with D possibly matching TRBD1 (5 bases). Trimming stripped 6 bases from V and 11 bases from J, with 11 bases between. CDR1 is SNHLY, CDR2 FYNNEI, per germline. The CDR3 is 11 residues long. CDR3 loop: CASRVGLSQHF. The DNA of the CDR3 is TGTGCCAGCAGGGTGGGACTGTCCCAGCATTTT.

This clone came up a few times. The rearrangement links TRBV29-1 to TRBJ2-5; D is perhaps TRBD2 (5 bases). Trimming left V 0 bases short and J 5 bases short, with 16 bases between. Germline V gene data show CDR1 as SQVTM and CDR2 as ANQGSEA. CDR3 length: 15 amino acids. The CDR3, as DNA: TGCAGCGTTGAAGATTGGGAACTAGGCTTTGAGACCCAGTACTTC. The encoded protein is CSVEDWELGFETQYF.

As for this clone: Other DNA variants within this sample encode the same CDR3. V is TRBV28 and J is TRBJ2-7; perhaps D is TRBD1 or TRBD2 (5 bases each). V dropped 7 bases and J dropped 2 bases, with 9 bases sitting between them. Germline V gene sequence: CDR1 MDHEN, CDR2 SYDVKM. This CDR3 has 12 amino acids. CDR3 protein: CASTGTTYEQYF. For the CDR3, the DNA is TGTGCCAGCACCGGGACGACCTACGAGCAGTACTTC.

This clone was detected many times. This chain uses TRBV7-9 with TRBJ2-6; unclear D gene. The CDR3 covers 16 residues. CDR1 is SEHNR and CDR2 is FQNEAQ in the germline V gene (reference sequence). The V gene lost 0 bases and the J gene lost 0 bases, with 6 bases spanning the gap. For the CDR3, the DNA is TGTGCCAGCAGCTTAGCGAAGGACTCTGGGGCCAACGTCCTGACTTTC. Residues: CASSLAKDSGANVLTF.

The chain recombines TRBV7-8 with TRBJ2-1; the D gene is possibly TRBD1 (6 bases). Looked up from germline, CDR1 is SGHVS and CDR2 is FQNEAQ. The CDR3 loop spans 15 amino acids. The V gene lost 0 bases and the J gene lost 6 bases, with 12 bases spanning the gap. CDR3 coding DNA: TGTGCCAGCAGCTTAGCGCTTCAGGGGCTCAATGAGCAGTTCTTC. Protein sequence: CASSLALQGLNEQFF.

The chain employs TRBV9 and TRBJ2-3; D is ambiguous. This CDR3 has 14 amino acids. CDR1 and CDR2 (germline): SGDLS, YYNGEE. Deletions cut 5 bases from V and 1 base from J, with 11 bases between. CDR3 region: CASSSLGGTDTQYF. In DNA form, the CDR3 reads TGTGCCAGCAGTTCCCTCGGAGGCACAGATACGCAGTATTTT.

V is TRBV6-5 and J is TRBJ1-2; perhaps TRBD1 as D (5 bases). Trimming removed 7 bases at V and 4 bases at J, with 16 bases between. The CDR3 sequence is 14 residues long. Germline V gene data show CDR1 as MNHEY and CDR2 as SVGAGI. CDR3 sequence reads: CASTIVGGSYGYTF. The CDR3 region has the DNA TGTGCCAGCACCATCGTCGGGGGTTCCTATGGCTACACCTTC.

This clone came up once. The chain recombines TRBV7-2 with TRBJ1-2, with TRBD1 as a possible D gene (6 bases). The V gene's germline CDR1 is SGHTA and CDR2 FQGNSA. The V and J ends lost 2 bases and 4 bases respectively, with 14 bases between them. This CDR3 contains 15 residues. CDR3 DNA sequence: TGTGCCAGCAGCTTAACCTCACAGGGCAGCTATGGCTACACCTTC. Encoded protein: CASSLTSQGSYGYTF.

The chain combines TRBV7-4 with TRBJ2-1; maybe TRBD1 (6 bases). The germline V and J ends were trimmed by 5 bases and 0 bases, with 11 bases remaining between them. This CDR3 is built from 15 residues. Germline values: CDR1 SGHVT, CDR2 SQSDAQ. DNA of the CDR3: TGTGCCAGCAGCGAAACGGACAGCTCCTACAATGAGCAGTTCTTC. Translating it yields CASSETDSSYNEQFF. Complete variable domain (other parts from reference TRBV7-4 and TRBJ2-1): GAGVSQSPRYKVAKRGRDVALRCDSISGHVTLYWYRQTLGQGSEVLTYSQSDAQRDKSGRPSGRFSAERPERSVSTLKIQRTEQGDSAVYLCASSETDSSYNEQFFGPGTRLTVL.

CDR3 region: CASSQGVGLGGGGYTF. CDR3 nucleotides: TGCGCCAGCAGCCAAGGGGTGGGCCTTGGAGGAGGTGGCTACACCTTC. J is TRBJ1-2 and V is TRBV4-1; unclear D gene. The CDR3 loop spans 16 amino acids. The V end was cut by 1 base, the J end by 7 bases, with 19 bases between. Germline assignment: CDR1 MGHRA and CDR2 YSYEKL.

V is TRBV4-1 and J is TRBJ2-3; TRBD2 agrees at 10 bases. Germline V lookup: CDR1 MGHRA, CDR2 YSYEKL. This CDR3 spans 15 amino acids. The J segment lost 2 bases and the V segment lost 4 bases, leaving 3 bases of the junction unmatched. The CDR3 DNA follows: TGCGCCAGCAGCCCTAGCGGGAGACCCACAGATACGCAGTATTTT. This sequence encodes CASSPSGRPTDTQYF.

This rearrangement joins TRBV4-3 to TRBJ2-1, with TRBD2 as a possible D gene (7 bases). Looked up from germline, CDR1 is LGHNA and CDR2 is YSLEER. CDR3 size: 15 residues. V shed 0 bases and J shed 8 bases, with 14 bases lying between them. As DNA, the CDR3 is TGCGCCAGCAGCCAAGAGACGGGGGGCCCGGATGAGCAGTTCTTC. Protein product: CASSQETGGPDEQFF.

Only a few counts were recorded for this clone. The chain joins TRBV4-1 to TRBJ2-7; 7 bases are shared with TRBD2. The V and J ends lost 4 bases and 8 bases, in that order; junction bases with no gene match: 11. Germline V gene sequence: CDR1 MGHRA, CDR2 YSYEKL. This CDR3 region has 14 residues. CDR3 bases: TGCGCCAGCAGCCTGGATTGGGGGGGAGGCAAGCAGTACTTC. Residues: CASSLDWGGGKQYF.

The chain has TRBV4-2 and TRBJ2-1, with D maybe TRBD2 (6 bases). The CDR3 is 17 amino acids. Trimming pared 0 bases from V and 2 bases from J, leaving 14 bases between. Looked up from germline, CDR1 is LGHNA and CDR2 is YNFKEQ. CDR3 nucleotides: TGTGCCAGCAGCCAAGATCTAGGGAGGAACCCCTACAATGAGCAGTTCTTC. This sequence encodes CASSQDLGRNPYNEQFF.

The rearrangement links TRBV4-1 to TRBJ1-4, with 10 bases that match TRBD1. Trimming at V came to 0 bases and at J to 7 bases, leaving 5 bases not matched to a gene. Per the germline V gene, CDR1 is MGHRA and CDR2 is YSYEKL. This CDR3 region has 16 residues. CDR3 nucleotides: TGCGCCAGCAGCCAAGAAACGACAGGGGGCTCTGAAAAACTGTTTTTT. Its protein product is CASSQETTGGSEKLFF.

At least ten counts were recorded for this clone. The chain has TRBV6-1 and TRBJ2-6; D may correspond to TRBD1 or TRBD2 (7 bases each). Trimming removed 2 bases at V and 2 bases at J, with 13 bases between. The germline V gene has CDR1 MNHNS and CDR2 SASEGT. The CDR3 is 17 amino acids. The CDR3 bases are TGTGCCAGCAGTGAACAGGGGGGAGGGACTGGGGCCAACGTCCTGACTTTC. Translating gives CASSEQGGGTGANVLTF.

J is TRBJ2-1 and V is TRBV7-5; no DNA check was done on the table's D call, TRBD2. TRBV7-5 is noted as a pseudogene. The CDR3 sequence is 17 residues long. The CDR3 DNA reads TGTGTCAGAAGCTTAGGGGAAAGAGCGGGAGTGATCAATGAGCAGTTCTTC. Translation: CVRSLGERAGVINEQFF.

The chain is built from TRBV9 and TRBJ1-4; D not certain. The CDR3 contains 14 residues. V was clipped by 0 bases and J by 5 bases, with 8 bases between them. Germline CDR1 SGDLS, CDR2 YYNGEE. The CDR3 here is CASSVEGQNEKLFF. The CDR3 coding sequence is TGTGCCAGCAGCGTAGAGGGCCAGAATGAAAAACTGTTTTTT.

The V call is TRBV10-3, the J call TRBJ2-2; D may correspond to TRBD1 or TRBD2 (5 bases each). Germline V lookup: CDR1 ENHRY, CDR2 SYGVKD. This CDR3 is built from 14 residues. V was trimmed by 0 bases and J by 6 bases, leaving 8 bases between them. The CDR3 here is CAISESRGPGELFF. The DNA for the CDR3 is TGTGCCATCAGTGAGTCGAGGGGTCCCGGGGAGCTGTTTTTT.

The genes are TRBV5-4 and TRBJ2-3; 11 bases fit TRBD2. The CDR3 runs 16 residues. V lost 2 bases, J lost 3 bases, and 5 bases stayed unmatched. The germline CDR1 and CDR2 sequences are SGHNT and YYREEE (reference sequence). CDR3: CASSLRLAGPTDTQYF. CDR3 bases: TGTGCCAGCAGCTTAAGACTAGCGGGGCCGACAGATACGCAGTATTTT.

This chain joins TRBV11-2 and TRBJ2-1, with 7 bases matching TRBD2. Germline V CDR1 and CDR2: SGHAT, FQNNGV. V gave up 2 bases and J gave up 0 bases; unmatched junction bases: 7. The CDR3 consists of 17 residues. CDR3 amino acids: CASSLSPSGYSYNEQFF. The CDR3 DNA is TGTGCCAGCAGCTTATCACCTAGCGGATACTCCTACAATGAGCAGTTCTTC.